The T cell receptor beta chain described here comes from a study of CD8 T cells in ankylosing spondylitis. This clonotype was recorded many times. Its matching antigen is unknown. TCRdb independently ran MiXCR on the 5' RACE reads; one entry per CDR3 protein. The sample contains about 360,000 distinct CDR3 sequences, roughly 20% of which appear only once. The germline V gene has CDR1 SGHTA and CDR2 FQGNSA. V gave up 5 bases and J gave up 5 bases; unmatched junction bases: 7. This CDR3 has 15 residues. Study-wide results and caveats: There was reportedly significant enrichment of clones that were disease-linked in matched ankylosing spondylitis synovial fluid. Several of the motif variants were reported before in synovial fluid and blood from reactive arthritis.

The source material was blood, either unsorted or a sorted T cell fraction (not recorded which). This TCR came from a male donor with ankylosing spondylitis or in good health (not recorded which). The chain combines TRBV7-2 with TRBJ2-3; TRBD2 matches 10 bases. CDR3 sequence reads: CASSLSGGVGDTQYF. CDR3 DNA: TGTGCCAGCAGCCTGAGCGGGGGGGTAGGAGATACGCAGTATTTT.